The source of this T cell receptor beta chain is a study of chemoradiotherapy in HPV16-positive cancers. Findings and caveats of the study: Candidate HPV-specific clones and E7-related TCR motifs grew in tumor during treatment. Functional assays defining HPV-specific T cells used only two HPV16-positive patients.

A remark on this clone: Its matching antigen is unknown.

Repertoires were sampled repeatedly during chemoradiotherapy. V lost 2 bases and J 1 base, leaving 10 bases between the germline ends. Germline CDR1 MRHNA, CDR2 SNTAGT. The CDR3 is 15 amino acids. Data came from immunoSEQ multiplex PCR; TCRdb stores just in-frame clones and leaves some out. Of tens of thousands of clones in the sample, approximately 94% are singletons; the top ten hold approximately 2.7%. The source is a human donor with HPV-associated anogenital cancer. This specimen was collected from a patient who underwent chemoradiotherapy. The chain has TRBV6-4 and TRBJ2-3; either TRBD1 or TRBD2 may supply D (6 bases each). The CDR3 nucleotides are TGTGCCAGCAGTGACGGGGGGCGAGGCACAGATACGCAGTATTTT. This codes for CASSDGGRGTDTQYF.